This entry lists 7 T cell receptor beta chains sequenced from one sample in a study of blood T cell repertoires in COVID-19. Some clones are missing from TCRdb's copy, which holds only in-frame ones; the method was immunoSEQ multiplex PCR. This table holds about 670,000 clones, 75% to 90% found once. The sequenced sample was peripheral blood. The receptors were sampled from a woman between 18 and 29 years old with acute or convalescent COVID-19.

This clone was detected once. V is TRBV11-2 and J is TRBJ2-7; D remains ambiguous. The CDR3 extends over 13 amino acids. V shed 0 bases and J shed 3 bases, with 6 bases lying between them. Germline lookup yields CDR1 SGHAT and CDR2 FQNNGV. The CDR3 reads CASSLEQLYEQYF. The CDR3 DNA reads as TGTGCCAGCAGCTTAGAACAGCTCTACGAGCAGTACTTC. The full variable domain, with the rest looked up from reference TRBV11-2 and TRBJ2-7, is EAGVAQSPRYKIIEKRQSVAFWCNPISGHATLYWYQQILGQGPKLLIQFQNNGVVDDSQLPKDRFSAERLKGVDSTLKIQPAKLEDSAVYLCASSLEQLYEQYFGPGTRLTVT.

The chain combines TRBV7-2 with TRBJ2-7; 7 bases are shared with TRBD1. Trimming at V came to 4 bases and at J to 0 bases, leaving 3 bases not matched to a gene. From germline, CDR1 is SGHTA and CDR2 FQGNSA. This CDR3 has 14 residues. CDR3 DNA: TGTGCCAGCAGCTCCCCAGGGGGCTCCTACGAGCAGTACTTC. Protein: CASSSPGGSYEQYF.

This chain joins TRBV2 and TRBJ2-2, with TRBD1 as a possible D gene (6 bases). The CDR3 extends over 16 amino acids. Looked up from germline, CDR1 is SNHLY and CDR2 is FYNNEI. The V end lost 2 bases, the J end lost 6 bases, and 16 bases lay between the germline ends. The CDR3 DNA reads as TGTGCCAGCAGTGAACAGGGTCAGGGGTTATCCGGGGAGCTGTTTTTT. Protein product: CASSEQGQGLSGELFF.

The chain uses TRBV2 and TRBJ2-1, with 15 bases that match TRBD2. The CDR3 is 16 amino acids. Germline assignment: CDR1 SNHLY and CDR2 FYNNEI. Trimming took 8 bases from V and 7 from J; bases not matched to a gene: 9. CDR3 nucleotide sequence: TGTGCCAGCTATGGACTAGCGGGGGGGCGTGGGAATGAGCAGTTCTTC. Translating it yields CASYGLAGGRGNEQFF.

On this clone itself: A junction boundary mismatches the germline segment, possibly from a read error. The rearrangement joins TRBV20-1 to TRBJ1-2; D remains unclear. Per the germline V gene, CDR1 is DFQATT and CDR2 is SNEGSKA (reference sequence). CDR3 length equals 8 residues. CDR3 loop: CSAFPGAF. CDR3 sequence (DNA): TGCAGTGCTTTTCCCGGGGCCTTC.

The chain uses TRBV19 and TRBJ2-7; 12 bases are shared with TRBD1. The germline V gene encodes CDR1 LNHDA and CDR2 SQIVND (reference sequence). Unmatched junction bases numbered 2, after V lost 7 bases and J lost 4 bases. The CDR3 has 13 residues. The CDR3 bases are TGTGCCAGTATGGGACAGGGGGCTTACGAGCAGTACTTC. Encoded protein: CASMGQGAYEQYF.

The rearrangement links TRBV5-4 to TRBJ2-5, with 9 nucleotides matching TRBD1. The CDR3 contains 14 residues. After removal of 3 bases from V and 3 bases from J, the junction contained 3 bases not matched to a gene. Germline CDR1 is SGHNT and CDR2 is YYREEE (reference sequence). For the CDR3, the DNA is TGTGCCAGCAGCTCGACAGGGGGGGAAGAGACCCAGTACTTC. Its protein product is CASSSTGGEETQYF.